This entry lists 27 T cell receptor beta chains sequenced from one sample in a study of T cells in Graves' hyperthyroidism and ophthalmopathy. Amplification of TCR beta CDR3 regions was performed using RNA transcripts as template. The HTBI set primed first-round TCR CDR3 RT-PCR. TCRdb re-called the multiplex PCR reads through MiXCR, storing one row per CDR3 protein. Altogether a few hundred thousand distinct CDR3 sequences are present, 15% to 18% being singletons, with the ten largest covering less than 9.5%. Specimen: blood. All receptors come from a woman younger than 45 with Graves' hyperthyroidism.

This clonotype has at least ten counts. The rearrangement links TRBV3-1 to TRBJ2-3; D unclear. Germline V gene data show CDR1 as LGHDT and CDR2 as YNNKEL (reference sequence). Trimming left V 0 bases short and J 2 bases short, with 15 bases between. The CDR3 is made up of 17 amino acids. DNA for the CDR3: TGTGCCAGCAGCCAAGATGGTCCGGCGCAGACCACAGATACGCAGTATTTT. The encoded protein is CASSQDGPAQTTDTQYF.

This clonotype was counted between two and nine times. DNA of the CDR3: TGTGCCAGCAGTTCATCCACAGGGGGAGACGGTGAAAAACTGTTTTTT. It encodes CASSSSTGGDGEKLFF. V gene TRBV6-1 combines with J gene TRBJ1-4; 8 bases are shared with TRBD1. The CDR3 has 16 amino acids. CDR1 is MNHNS and CDR2 is SASEGT in the germline V gene. The J segment lost 7 bases and the V segment lost 5 bases, leaving 12 bases of the junction unmatched.

The chain joins TRBV15 to TRBJ1-5; the match to TRBD1 covers 7 bases. J lost 7 bases, V lost 0 bases, and 6 bases had no gene match. CDR1 and CDR2 from the germline V gene are LNHNV and YYDKDF (reference sequence). The CDR3 loop spans 15 amino acids. CDR3 in amino acids: CATSREDREGQPQHF. The CDR3 nucleotides are TGTGCCACCAGCAGAGAAGACAGGGAGGGGCAGCCCCAGCATTTT.

This clonotype was counted once. The CDR3 DNA follows: TGCGCCAGCAGCTTGGGATCGGCGGGACCCGGGGATACGCAGTATTTT. Translation gives CASSLGSAGPGDTQYF. The chain is built from TRBV5-1 and TRBJ2-3, with TRBD2 as a possible D gene (6 bases). Germline lookup yields CDR1 SGHRS and CDR2 YFSETQ. The CDR3 totals 16 residues. Trimming cost V 0 bases and J 6 bases, with 17 bases left between them.

In this sample, this clonotype turned up a few times. CDR3: CASSQGTSGLSDTQYF. CDR3 nucleotides: TGTGCCAGCAGCCAAGGCACTAGCGGGTTATCGGATACGCAGTATTTT. The chain links TRBV3-1 to TRBJ2-3; the match to TRBD2 covers 9 bases. The CDR3 has 16 residues. CDR1 LGHDT and CDR2 YNNKEL come from the germline V gene (reference sequence). The V and J ends lost 1 base and 6 bases, in that order; junction bases with no gene match: 8.

V and J are TRBV2 and TRBJ2-7; 10 nucleotides align to TRBD2. Looked up from germline, CDR1 is SNHLY and CDR2 is FYNNEI. The CDR3 covers 15 residues. Trimming took 4 bases from V and 4 from J; bases not matched to a gene: 7. CDR3 coding DNA: TGTGCCAGCAGTGGGGCTAGCGGGAGACAGTACGAGCAGTACTTC. Protein: CASSGASGRQYEQYF.

The chain employs TRBV6-1 and TRBJ1-4; tentatively, D is TRBD1 (6 bases). V was pared by 5 bases and J by 8 bases, with 12 bases between. This CDR3 contains 13 residues. Per germline, CDR1 MNHNS and CDR2 SASEGT. CDR3 DNA: TGTGCCAGCAGTATGTCCGGGACAGAAAAACTGTTTTTT. It is translated as CASSMSGTEKLFF.

This clonotype was counted at least ten times. The chain carries TRBV6-1 and TRBJ2-2; a possible D gene is TRBD2 (6 bases). The CDR3 loop spans 15 amino acids. Germline V CDR1 and CDR2: MNHNS, SASEGT. The V end lost 7 bases, the J end lost 6 bases, and 18 bases lay between the germline ends. CDR3 nucleotides: TGTGCCAGCACCAAACGGGGGTCCTCCGCCGGGGAGCTGTTTTTT. Protein: CASTKRGSSAGELFF.

This clonotype has a count of ten or more. The chain links TRBV5-5 to TRBJ2-3; D possibly corresponds to TRBD1 (6 bases). Germline V lookup: CDR1 SGHKS, CDR2 YYEKEE (reference sequence). The CDR3 extends over 14 amino acids. Trimming left V 7 bases short and J 2 bases short, with 14 bases between. The DNA for the CDR3 is TGTGCCAGCGGTGGGGGACAAAACACAGATACGCAGTATTTT. It yields the protein CASGGGQNTDTQYF.

In its sample, this clonotype was seen many times. V usage is TRBV3-1 and J usage is TRBJ2-1; 10 bases fit TRBD2. The V and J ends lost 4 bases and 4 bases, in that order; junction bases with no gene match: 13. Germline CDR1 reads LGHDT; CDR2 reads YNNKEL (reference sequence). The CDR3 is 18 amino acids. The CDR3 DNA reads TGTGCCAGCAGCCCCCCACCCCGGGGACTAGCGAGATACAATGAGCAGTTCTTC. As protein: CASSPPPRGLARYNEQFF.

V is TRBV4-3 and J is TRBJ2-7; D gene ambiguous. This CDR3 has 16 amino acids. The germline CDR1 and CDR2 sequences are LGHNA and YSLEER. Trimming removed 1 base from V and 3 bases from J, with 16 bases in between. The CDR3 bases are TGCGCCAGCAGCCAAGGCGTATCCCCGCTAGGCTACGAGCAGTACTTC. Its translation: CASSQGVSPLGYEQYF.

In regard to this clonotype: This may be a read error: a much more frequent sequence differs by one nucleotide. The genes are TRBV12-3 or TRBV12-4 and TRBJ2-5; no clear D gene. The length of the CDR3 is 14 residues. V lost 5 bases and J lost 1, with 11 bases in between. The CDR3 DNA is TGTGCCAGCAGTATCCCGAGGCCCCAAGAGACCCAGTACTTC. Its protein product is CASSIPRPQETQYF.

Of note for this clonotype: Because the CDR3 is missing its conserved closing phenylalanine or tryptophan, this is likely a read error. The chain couples TRBV7-3 to TRBJ2-2; D unclear. CDR3 size: 15 residues. Deletions cut 3 bases from V and 0 bases from J, with 8 bases between. CDR1 is SGHTA and CDR2 is FQGTGA in the germline V gene. As DNA, the CDR3 is TGTGCCAGCAGCTTCTCACCTTCGAACACCGGGGAGCTGTTTTCT. Its protein is CASSFSPSNTGELFS.

A word on this clonotype: This may come from a read error, since a much larger clone is one base off. This chain joins TRBV11-2 and TRBJ2-7, with D possibly being TRBD2 (5 bases). The CDR3 length is 17 residues. Between the trimmed V and J ends, which lost 5 bases and 0 bases, there was a span of 20 bases. The germline V gene encodes CDR1 SGHAT and CDR2 FQNNGV. CDR3 coding DNA: TGTGCCAGCAGCCCCCTAGAGGGCCCTTTTAGCTCCTACGAGCAGTACTTC. As protein: CASSPLEGPFSSYEQYF. The complete variable domain, with remaining parts taken from reference TRBV11-2 and TRBJ2-7, reads EAGVAQSPRYKIIEKRQSVAFWCNPISGHATLYWYQQILGQGPKLLIQFQNNGVVDDSQLPKDRFSAERLKGVDSTLKIQPAKLEDSAVYLCASSPLEGPFSSYEQYFGPGTRLTVT.

There are a few counts of this clonotype. The chain has TRBV27 and TRBJ2-3, with D perhaps matching TRBD1 (5 bases). Germline CDR1 is MNHEY and CDR2 is SMNVEV (reference sequence). CDR3 length: 17 amino acids. Trimming took 3 bases from V and 0 from J, leaving 16 bases between them. Here the CDR3 reads CASSLWGGLFSTDTQYF. CDR3 bases: TGTGCCAGCAGTTTGTGGGGCGGTCTCTTTAGCACAGATACGCAGTATTTT.

In this sample, this clonotype turned up many times. The gene calls are TRBV7-2 and TRBJ2-3; 11 nucleotides line up with TRBD2. V lost 8 bases to trimming and J lost 4 bases; unmatched junction nucleotides: 8. Germline V gives CDR1 SGHTA, CDR2 FQGNSA. The CDR3 has 15 residues. CDR3 nucleotides: TGTGCCAGCCGTACTAGCGGGAGAACCTCAGATACGCAGTATTTT. Translation: CASRTSGRTSDTQYF.

This clonotype was counted between two and nine times. The chain combines TRBV30 with TRBJ1-1; TRBD1 might be the D (6 bases). The length of the CDR3 is 14 residues. V was trimmed by 1 base and J by 3 bases, leaving 12 bases between them. Germline V gene sequence: CDR1 GTSNPN, CDR2 SVGIG (reference sequence). The CDR3 bases are TGTGCCTGGAGTGGGGGGGCGCGGGACACTGAAGCTTTCTTT. As protein: CAWSGGARDTEAFF.

This clonotype was seen a few times. The chain recombines TRBV29-1 with TRBJ2-1; 11 bases are a match to TRBD2. V trimming: 1 base; J trimming: 7 bases; junction bases outside the gene matches: 6. CDR3 length equals 15 residues. Per germline, CDR1 SQVTM and CDR2 ANQGSEA. The CDR3 DNA reads as TGCAGCGTTGAAGTCACTAGCGGGAGAAGAAATGAGCAGTTCTTC. This gives the protein CSVEVTSGRRNEQFF.

This chain connects TRBV28 to TRBJ2-7, with 14 bases identical to TRBD2. The length of the CDR3 is 17 residues. V lost 6 bases and J lost 4; bases outside the gene matches: 11. Germline V gene lookup returns CDR1 MDHEN and CDR2 SYDVKM. CDR3 nucleotide sequence: TGTGCCAGCAGCCCCACCGGGACTAGCGGGAGAGTTTACGAGCAGTACTTC. Translated, it gives CASSPTGTSGRVYEQYF.

The chain carries TRBV6-8 and TRBJ1-4; no definite D call. Germline V gene sequence: CDR1 MNHGY, CDR2 SAAAGT. V shed 2 bases and J shed 8 bases, with 9 bases lying between them. This CDR3 spans 13 amino acids. The CDR3 DNA is TGTGCCAGCAGTTACCAGGCAGGCGAAAAACTGTTTTTT. It encodes CASSYQAGEKLFF.

There are many counts of this clonotype. The rearrangement joins TRBV11-3 to TRBJ2-2, with 12 bases identical to TRBD2. V lost 7 bases, J lost 6 bases, and 6 bases stayed unmatched. This CDR3 has 15 amino acids. Germline assignment: CDR1 SGHNT and CDR2 YENEEA. DNA for the CDR3: TGTGCCAGCACCCTGGGACTAGCGGGCCCCGGGGAGCTGTTTTTT. Its translation: CASTLGLAGPGELFF.

This clonotype showed up just a few times. This chain uses TRBV19 with TRBJ1-4; tentatively, D is TRBD1 (5 bases). Deletions cut 7 bases from V and 6 bases from J, with 12 bases between. This CDR3 has 13 residues. From germline, CDR1 is LNHDA and CDR2 SQIVND (reference sequence). The CDR3: CASMEVGDEKLFF. The CDR3 nucleotides read TGTGCCAGTATGGAGGTGGGGGATGAAAAACTGTTTTTT.

The sample holds a few counts of this clonotype. The chain recombines TRBV18 with TRBJ1-1; D remains unclear. V gave up 0 bases and J gave up 3 bases, with 11 bases separating them. The CDR3 is 15 residues long. CDR1 is KGHSH and CDR2 is LQKENI in the germline V gene. The CDR3 protein is CASSPPRRTDTEAFF. CDR3 DNA: TGTGCCAGCTCACCACCGAGGAGGACGGACACTGAAGCTTTCTTT. Combining the CDR3 with reference TRBV18 and TRBJ1-1 gives the whole variable domain NAGVMQNPRHLVRRRGQEARLRCSPMKGHSHVYWYRQLPEEGLKFMVYLQKENIIDESGMPKERFSAEFPKEGPSILRIQQVVRGDSAAYFCASSPPRRTDTEAFFGQGTRLTVV.

This clonotype has at least ten counts. The V gene is TRBV18, the J gene TRBJ1-2; D remains ambiguous. The germline V gene encodes CDR1 KGHSH and CDR2 LQKENI. V lost 2 bases and J lost 8, with 6 bases in between. This CDR3 contains 11 residues. CDR3 region: CASSPGSGYTF. Here the CDR3 DNA reads TGTGCCAGCTCACCAGGGTCCGGCTACACCTTC.

The chain has TRBV11-2 and TRBJ2-7; 12 nucleotides line up with TRBD2. The CDR3 loop spans 18 amino acids. Germline V lookup: CDR1 SGHAT, CDR2 FQNNGV. With 5 bases clipped from V and 2 bases from J, the junction kept 13 bases outside the gene matches. CDR3 in DNA: TGTGCCAGCAGCCCCCCCCCCCTACTAGCGGGAGGCCCCTACGAGCAGTACTTC. Residues: CASSPPPLLAGGPYEQYF.

The chain uses TRBV9 and TRBJ2-2; 15 nucleotides line up with TRBD2. CDR3 length: 19 amino acids. CDR1 is SGDLS, CDR2 YYNGEE, per germline. Trimming took 3 bases from V and 5 from J; bases not matched to a gene: 11. Here the CDR3 reads CASSAARTSGRAGTGELFF. CDR3 DNA sequence: TGTGCCAGCAGCGCGGCCCGGACTAGCGGGAGGGCCGGGACCGGGGAGCTGTTTTTT.

This clonotype was observed at least ten times. V usage is TRBV27 and J usage is TRBJ2-5, with D unresolved. Germline-derived CDR1 and CDR2 are MNHEY and SMNVEV (reference sequence). This CDR3 is 13 amino acids long. The V and J ends lost 0 bases and 5 bases respectively, with 7 bases between them. Here the CDR3 DNA reads TGTGCCAGCAGTTTATCATGGAGCGAGACCCAGTACTTC. Its protein is CASSLSWSETQYF.